The entry that follows covers one TCR beta chain sequence. The V and J ends lost 1 base and 4 bases, in that order; junction bases with no gene match: 9. This CDR3 contains 17 residues. This sample is drawn from a study of vaccination and CD4 T cells after COVID-19. MiXCR was run by TCRdb on the PCR reads, yielding one entry per CDR3 protein. The data show around 21,000 distinct CDR3 sequences, over 45% seen once. The receptor was isolated from a human donor who had recovered from COVID-19. Source: CD4+ T cells from blood, taken after SARS-CoV-2 vaccination. This chain uses TRBV12-3 or TRBV12-4 with TRBJ2-5, with TRBD1 matching 10 bases. This chain's CDR3 is CASSLGVGTGVLETQYF. CDR3 nucleotides: TGTGCCAGCAGTTTAGGGGTAGGGACAGGGGTTCTAGAGACCCAGTACTTC.